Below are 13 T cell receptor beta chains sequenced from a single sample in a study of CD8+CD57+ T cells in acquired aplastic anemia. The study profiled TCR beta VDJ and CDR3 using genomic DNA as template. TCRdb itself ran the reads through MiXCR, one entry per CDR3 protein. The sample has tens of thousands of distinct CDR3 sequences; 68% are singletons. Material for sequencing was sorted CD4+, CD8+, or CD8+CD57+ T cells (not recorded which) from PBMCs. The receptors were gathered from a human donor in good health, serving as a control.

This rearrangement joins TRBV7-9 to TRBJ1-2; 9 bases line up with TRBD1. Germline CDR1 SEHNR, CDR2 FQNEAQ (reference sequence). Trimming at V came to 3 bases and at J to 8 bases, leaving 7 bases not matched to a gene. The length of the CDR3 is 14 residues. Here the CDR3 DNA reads TGTGCCAGCAGCTTCGAGGACAGGGGCCGGGGCTACACCTTC. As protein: CASSFEDRGRGYTF.

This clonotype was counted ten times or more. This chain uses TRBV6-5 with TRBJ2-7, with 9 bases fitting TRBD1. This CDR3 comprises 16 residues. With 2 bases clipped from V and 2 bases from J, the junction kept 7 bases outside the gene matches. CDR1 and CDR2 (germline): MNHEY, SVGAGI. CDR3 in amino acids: CASSYPRQGGAYEQYF. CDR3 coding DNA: TGTGCCAGCAGTTACCCCCGACAGGGGGGAGCCTACGAGCAGTACTTC.

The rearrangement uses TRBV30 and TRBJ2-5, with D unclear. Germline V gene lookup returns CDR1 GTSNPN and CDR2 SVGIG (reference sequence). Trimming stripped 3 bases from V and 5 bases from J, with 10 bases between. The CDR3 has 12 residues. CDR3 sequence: CAWRIGRETQYF. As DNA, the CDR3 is TGTGCCTGGAGGATTGGGCGGGAGACCCAGTACTTC.

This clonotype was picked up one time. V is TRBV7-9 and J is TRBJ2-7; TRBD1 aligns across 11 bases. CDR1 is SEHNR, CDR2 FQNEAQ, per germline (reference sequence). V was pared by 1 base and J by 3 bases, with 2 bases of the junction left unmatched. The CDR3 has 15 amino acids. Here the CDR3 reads CASSLVGTGGYEQYF. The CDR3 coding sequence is TGTGCCAGCAGCTTAGTTGGGACAGGGGGCTACGAGCAGTACTTC. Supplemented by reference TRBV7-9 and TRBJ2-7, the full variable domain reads DTGVSQNPRHKITKRGQNVTFRCDPISEHNRLYWYRQTLGQGPEFLTYFQNEAQLEKSRLLSDRFSAERPKGSFSTLEIQRTEQGDSAMYLCASSLVGTGGYEQYFGPGTRLTVT.

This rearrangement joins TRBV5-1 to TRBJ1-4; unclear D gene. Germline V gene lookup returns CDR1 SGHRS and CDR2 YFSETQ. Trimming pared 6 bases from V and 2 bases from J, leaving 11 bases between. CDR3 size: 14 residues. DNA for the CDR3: TGCGCCAGCACCCTACAGAGCACTAATGAAAAACTGTTTTTT. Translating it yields CASTLQSTNEKLFF.

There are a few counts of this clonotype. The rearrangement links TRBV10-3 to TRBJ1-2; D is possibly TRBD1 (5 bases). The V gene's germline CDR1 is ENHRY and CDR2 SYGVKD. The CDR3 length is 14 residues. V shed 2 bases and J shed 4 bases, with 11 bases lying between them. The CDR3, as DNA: TGTGCCATCAGTGAGCCGCGACAGCCCTATGGCTACACCTTC. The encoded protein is CAISEPRQPYGYTF.

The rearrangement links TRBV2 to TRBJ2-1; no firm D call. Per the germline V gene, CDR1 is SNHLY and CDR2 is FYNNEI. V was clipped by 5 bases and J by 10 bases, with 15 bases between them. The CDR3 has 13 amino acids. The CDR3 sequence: CASSPNPTPEQFF. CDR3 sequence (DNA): TGTGCCAGCAGTCCTAACCCTACACCGGAGCAGTTCTTC.

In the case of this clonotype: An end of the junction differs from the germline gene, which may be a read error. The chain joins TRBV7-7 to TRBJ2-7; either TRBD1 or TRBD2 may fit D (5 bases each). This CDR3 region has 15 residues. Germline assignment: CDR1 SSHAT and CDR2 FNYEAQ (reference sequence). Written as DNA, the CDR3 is TGTGCTAGCAGCTTAGCCCTGGGGGTTTCTTACGAGCAGTACTTC. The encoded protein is CASSLALGVSYEQYF.

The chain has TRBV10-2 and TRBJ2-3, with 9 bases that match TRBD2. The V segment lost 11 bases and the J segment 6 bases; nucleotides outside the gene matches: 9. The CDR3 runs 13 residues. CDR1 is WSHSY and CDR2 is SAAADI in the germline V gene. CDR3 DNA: TGCGCCGCACGCGGGGGGGCATCCGATACGCAGTATTTT. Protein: CAARGGASDTQYF.

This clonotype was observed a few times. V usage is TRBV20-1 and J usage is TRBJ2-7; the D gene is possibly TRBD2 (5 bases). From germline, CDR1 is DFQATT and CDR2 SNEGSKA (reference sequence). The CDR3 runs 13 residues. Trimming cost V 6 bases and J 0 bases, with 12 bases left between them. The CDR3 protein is CSARGPDSYEQYF. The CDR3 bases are TGCAGTGCACGCGGGCCGGACTCCTACGAGCAGTACTTC.

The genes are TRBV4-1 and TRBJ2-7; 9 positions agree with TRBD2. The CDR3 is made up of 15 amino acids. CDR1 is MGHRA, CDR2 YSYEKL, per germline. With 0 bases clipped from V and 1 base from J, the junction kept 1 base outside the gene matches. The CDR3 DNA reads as TGCGCCAGCAGCCAAGAGAGCGGGGGGTCCTACGAGCAGTACTTC. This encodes CASSQESGGSYEQYF.

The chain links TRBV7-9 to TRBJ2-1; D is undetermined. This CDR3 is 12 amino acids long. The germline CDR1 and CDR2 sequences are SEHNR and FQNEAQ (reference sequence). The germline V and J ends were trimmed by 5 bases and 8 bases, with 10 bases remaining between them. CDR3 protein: CASSPTSHEQFF. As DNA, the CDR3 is TGTGCCAGCAGCCCTACGAGTCATGAGCAGTTCTTC. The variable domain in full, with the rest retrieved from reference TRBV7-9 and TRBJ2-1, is DTGVSQNPRHKITKRGQNVTFRCDPISEHNRLYWYRQTLGQGPEFLTYFQNEAQLEKSRLLSDRFSAERPKGSFSTLEIQRTEQGDSAMYLCASSPTSHEQFFGPGTRLTVL.

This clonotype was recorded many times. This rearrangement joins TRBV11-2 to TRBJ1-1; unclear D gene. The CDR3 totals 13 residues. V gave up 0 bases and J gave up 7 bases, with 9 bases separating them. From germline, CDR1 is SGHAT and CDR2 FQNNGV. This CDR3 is CASSLEEGFEAFF. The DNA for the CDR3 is TGTGCCAGCAGCTTAGAAGAAGGGTTTGAAGCTTTCTTT. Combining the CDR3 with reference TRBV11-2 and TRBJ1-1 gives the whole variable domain EAGVAQSPRYKIIEKRQSVAFWCNPISGHATLYWYQQILGQGPKLLIQFQNNGVVDDSQLPKDRFSAERLKGVDSTLKIQPAKLEDSAVYLCASSLEEGFEAFFGQGTRLTVV.